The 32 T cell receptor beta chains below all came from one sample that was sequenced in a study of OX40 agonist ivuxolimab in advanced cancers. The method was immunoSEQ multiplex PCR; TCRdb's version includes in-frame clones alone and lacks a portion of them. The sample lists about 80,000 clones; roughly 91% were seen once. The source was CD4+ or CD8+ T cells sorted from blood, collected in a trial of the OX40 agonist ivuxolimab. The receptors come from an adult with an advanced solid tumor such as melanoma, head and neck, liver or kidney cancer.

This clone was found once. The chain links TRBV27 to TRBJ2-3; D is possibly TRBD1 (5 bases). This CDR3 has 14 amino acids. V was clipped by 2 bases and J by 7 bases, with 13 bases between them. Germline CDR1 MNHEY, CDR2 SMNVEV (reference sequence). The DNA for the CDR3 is TGTGCCAGCAGTTTAGGGGCCCCCAGGAATACGCAGTATTTT. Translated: CASSLGAPRNTQYF.

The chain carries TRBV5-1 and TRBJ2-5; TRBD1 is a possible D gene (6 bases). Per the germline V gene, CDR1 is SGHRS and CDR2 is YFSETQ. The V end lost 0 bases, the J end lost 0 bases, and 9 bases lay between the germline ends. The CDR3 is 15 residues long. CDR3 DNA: TGCGCCAGCAGCTTGGGTACAGGGAACCAAGAGACCCAGTACTTC. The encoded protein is CASSLGTGNQETQYF.

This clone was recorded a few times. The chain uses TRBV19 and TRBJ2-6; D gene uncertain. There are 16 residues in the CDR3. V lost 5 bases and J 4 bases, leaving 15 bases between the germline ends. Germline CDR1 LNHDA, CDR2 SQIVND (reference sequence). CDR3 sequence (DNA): TGTGCCAGTAGTTACCTAGGATCTGCCGGGGCCAACGTCCTGACTTTC. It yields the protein CASSYLGSAGANVLTF.

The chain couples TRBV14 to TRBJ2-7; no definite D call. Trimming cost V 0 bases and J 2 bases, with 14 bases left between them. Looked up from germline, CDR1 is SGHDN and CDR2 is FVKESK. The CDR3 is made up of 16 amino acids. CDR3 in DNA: TGTGCCAGCAGCCAAGAAGCCCGGGTTATGACCTACGAGCAGTACTTC. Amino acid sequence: CASSQEARVMTYEQYF.

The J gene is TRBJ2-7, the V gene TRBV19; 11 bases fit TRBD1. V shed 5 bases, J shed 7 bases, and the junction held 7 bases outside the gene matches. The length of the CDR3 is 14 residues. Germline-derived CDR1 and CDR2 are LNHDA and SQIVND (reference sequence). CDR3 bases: TGTGCCAGTAGTGAAGGACAGGGGGCCTGGGAGCAGTACTTC. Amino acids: CASSEGQGAWEQYF. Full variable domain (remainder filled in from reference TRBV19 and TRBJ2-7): DGGITQSPKYLFRKEGQNVTLSCEQNLNHDAMYWYRQDPGQGLRLIYYSQIVNDFQKGDIAEGYSVSREKKESFPLTVTSAQKNPTAFYLCASSEGQGAWEQYFGPGTRLTVT.

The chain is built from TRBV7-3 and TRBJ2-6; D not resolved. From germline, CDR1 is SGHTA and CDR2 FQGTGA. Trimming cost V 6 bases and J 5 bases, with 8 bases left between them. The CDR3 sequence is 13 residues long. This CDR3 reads CASRFDRANVLTF. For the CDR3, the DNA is TGTGCCAGCAGGTTCGACAGGGCCAACGTCCTGACTTTC.

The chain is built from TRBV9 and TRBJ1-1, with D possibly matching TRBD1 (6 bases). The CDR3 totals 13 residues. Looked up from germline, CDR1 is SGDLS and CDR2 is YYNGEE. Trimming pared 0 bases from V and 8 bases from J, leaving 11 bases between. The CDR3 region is CASSVVETGEAFF. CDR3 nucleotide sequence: TGTGCCAGCAGCGTAGTGGAGACAGGAGAAGCTTTCTTT. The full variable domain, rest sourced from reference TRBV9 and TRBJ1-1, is DSGVTQTPKHLITATGQRVTLRCSPRSGDLSVYWYQQSLDQGLQFLIQYYNGEERAKGNILERFSAQQFPDLHSELNLSSLELGDSALYFCASSVVETGEAFFGQGTRLTVV.

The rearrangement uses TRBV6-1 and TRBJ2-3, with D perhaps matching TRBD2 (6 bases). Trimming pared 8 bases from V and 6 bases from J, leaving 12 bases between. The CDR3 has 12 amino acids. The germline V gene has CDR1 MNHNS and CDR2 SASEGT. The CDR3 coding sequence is TGTGCCAGCGGGGGAGGAGTTGATACGCAGTATTTT. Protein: CASGGGVDTQYF.

The chain's CDR3 is CASSDWVRTQGPGELFF. The CDR3 DNA reads as TGTGCCAGCAGCGACTGGGTACGGACGCAAGGTCCCGGGGAGCTGTTTTTT. The chain combines TRBV7-9 with TRBJ2-2; D is ambiguous. Trimming shortened V by 5 bases and J by 6 bases, and 22 bases separated the two germline ends. CDR3 length: 17 residues. From germline, CDR1 is SEHNR and CDR2 FQNEAQ (reference sequence).

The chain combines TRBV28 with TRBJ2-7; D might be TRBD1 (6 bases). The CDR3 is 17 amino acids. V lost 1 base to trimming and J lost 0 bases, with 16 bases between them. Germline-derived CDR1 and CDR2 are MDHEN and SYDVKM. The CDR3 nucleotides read TGTGCCAGCAGTTTATATAACAGGGAAAAGAGCTCCTACGAGCAGTACTTC. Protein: CASSLYNREKSSYEQYF.

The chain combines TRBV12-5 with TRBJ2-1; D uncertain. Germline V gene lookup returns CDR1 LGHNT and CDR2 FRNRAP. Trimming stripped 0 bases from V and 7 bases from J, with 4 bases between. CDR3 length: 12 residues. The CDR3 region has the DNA TGTGCTAGTGGTTTGGTAGCAAATGAGCAGTTCTTC. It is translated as CASGLVANEQFF. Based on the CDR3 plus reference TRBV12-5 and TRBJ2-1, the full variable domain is DARVTQTPRHKVTEMGQEVTMRCQPILGHNTVFWYRQTMMQGLELLAYFRNRAPLDDSGMPKDRFSAEMPDATLATLKIQPSEPRDSAVYFCASGLVANEQFFGPGTRLTVL.

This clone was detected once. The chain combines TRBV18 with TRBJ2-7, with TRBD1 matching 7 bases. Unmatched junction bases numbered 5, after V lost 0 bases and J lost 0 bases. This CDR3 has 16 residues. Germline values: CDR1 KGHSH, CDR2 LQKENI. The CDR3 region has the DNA TGTGCCAGCTCACCACCTGAGGGGGCTATCTCCTACGAGCAGTACTTC. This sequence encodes CASSPPEGAISYEQYF.

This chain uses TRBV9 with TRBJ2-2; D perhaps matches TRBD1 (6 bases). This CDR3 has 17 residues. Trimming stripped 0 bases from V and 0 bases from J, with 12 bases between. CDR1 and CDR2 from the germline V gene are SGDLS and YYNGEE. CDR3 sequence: CASSVGQGPSNTGELFF. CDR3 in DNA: TGTGCCAGCAGCGTAGGTCAGGGGCCTTCGAACACCGGGGAGCTGTTTTTT.

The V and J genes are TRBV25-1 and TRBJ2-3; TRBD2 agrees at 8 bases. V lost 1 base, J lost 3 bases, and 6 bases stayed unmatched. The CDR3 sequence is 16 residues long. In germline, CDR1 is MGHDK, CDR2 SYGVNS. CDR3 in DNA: TGTGCCAGCAGTGAATCCTGGAGCGGGAGTACAGATACGCAGTATTTT. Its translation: CASSESWSGSTDTQYF.

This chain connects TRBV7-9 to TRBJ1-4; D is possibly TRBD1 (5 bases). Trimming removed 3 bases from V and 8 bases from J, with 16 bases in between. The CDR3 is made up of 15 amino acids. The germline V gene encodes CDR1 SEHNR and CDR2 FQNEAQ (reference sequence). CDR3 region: CASSLIGGDGEKLFF. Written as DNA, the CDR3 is TGTGCCAGCAGCTTGATTGGAGGGGACGGGGAAAAACTGTTTTTT.

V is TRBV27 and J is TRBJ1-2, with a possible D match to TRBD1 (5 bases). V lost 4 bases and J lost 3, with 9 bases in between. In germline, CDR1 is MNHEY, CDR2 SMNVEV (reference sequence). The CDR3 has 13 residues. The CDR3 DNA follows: TGTGCCAGCAGTTATCGGGACTACTATGGCTACACCTTC. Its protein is CASSYRDYYGYTF.

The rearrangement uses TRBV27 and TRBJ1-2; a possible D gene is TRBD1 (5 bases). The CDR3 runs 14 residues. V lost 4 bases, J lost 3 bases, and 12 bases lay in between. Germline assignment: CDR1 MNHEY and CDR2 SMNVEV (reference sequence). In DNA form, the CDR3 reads TGTGCCAGCAGTTCAAGCCGGGGCTACTATGGCTACACCTTC. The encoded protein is CASSSSRGYYGYTF.

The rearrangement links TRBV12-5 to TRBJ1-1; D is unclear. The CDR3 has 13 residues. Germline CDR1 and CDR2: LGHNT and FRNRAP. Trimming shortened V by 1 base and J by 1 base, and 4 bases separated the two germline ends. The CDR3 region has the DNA TGTGCTAGTGGTTTGGGGTGGAACACTGAAGCTTTCTTT. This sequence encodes CASGLGWNTEAFF.

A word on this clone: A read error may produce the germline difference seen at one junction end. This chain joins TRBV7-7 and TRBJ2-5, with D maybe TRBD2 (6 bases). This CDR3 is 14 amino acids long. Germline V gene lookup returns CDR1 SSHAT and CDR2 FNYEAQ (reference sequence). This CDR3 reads CASSFGGRRETQYF. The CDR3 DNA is TGTGCTAGCAGCTTTGGAGGGAGGAGGGAGACCCAGTACTTC.

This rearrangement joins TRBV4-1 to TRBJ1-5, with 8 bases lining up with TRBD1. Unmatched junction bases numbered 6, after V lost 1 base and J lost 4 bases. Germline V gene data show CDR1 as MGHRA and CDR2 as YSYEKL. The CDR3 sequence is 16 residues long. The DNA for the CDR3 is TGCGCCAGCAGCCAAGCCGGGACAGGAATTAATCAGCCCCAGCATTTT. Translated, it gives CASSQAGTGINQPQHF.

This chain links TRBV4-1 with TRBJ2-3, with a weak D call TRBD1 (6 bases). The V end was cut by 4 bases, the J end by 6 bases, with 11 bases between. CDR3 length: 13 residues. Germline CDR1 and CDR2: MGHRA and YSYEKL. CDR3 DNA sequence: TGCGCCAGCAGCCCACTAGACAGGGATACGCAGTATTTT. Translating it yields CASSPLDRDTQYF.

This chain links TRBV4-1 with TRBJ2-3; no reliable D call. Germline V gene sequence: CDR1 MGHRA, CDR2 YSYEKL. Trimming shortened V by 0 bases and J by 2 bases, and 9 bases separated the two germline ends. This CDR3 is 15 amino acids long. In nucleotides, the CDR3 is TGCGCCAGCAGCCAAGATTTAGACCTCACAGATACGCAGTATTTT. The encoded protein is CASSQDLDLTDTQYF.

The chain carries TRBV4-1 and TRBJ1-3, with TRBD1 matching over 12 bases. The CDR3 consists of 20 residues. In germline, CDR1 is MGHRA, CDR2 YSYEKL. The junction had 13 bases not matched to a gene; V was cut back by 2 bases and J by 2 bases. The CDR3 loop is CASSQTTGTGGIGTGNTIYF. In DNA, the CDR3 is TGCGCCAGCAGCCAAACAACCGGGACAGGGGGCATTGGAACTGGAAACACCATATATTTT.

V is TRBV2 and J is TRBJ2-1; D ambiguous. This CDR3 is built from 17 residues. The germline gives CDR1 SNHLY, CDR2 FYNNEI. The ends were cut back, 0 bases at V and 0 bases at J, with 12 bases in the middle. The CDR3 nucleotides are TGTGCCAGCAGTGAAGCGCTCCGGTGGGGCTCCTACAATGAGCAGTTCTTC. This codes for CASSEALRWGSYNEQFF.

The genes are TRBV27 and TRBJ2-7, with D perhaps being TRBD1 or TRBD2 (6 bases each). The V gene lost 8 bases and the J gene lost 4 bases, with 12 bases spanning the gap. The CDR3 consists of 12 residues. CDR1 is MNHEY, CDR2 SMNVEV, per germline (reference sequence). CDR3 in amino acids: CASGLGGYEQYF. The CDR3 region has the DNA TGTGCCAGCGGTCTAGGGGGGTACGAGCAGTACTTC.

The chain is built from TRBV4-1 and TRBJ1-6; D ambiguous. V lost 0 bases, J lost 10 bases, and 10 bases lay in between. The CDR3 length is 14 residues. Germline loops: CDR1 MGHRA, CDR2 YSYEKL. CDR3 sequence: CASSQDDLRSPLHF. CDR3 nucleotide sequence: TGCGCCAGCAGCCAAGATGACCTCCGATCACCCCTCCACTTT.

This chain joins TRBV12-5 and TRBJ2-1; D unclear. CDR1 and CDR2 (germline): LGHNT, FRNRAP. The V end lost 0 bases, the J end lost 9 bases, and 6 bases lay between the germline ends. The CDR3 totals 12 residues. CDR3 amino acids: CASGLVKSEQFF. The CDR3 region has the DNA TGTGCTAGTGGTTTGGTCAAGAGTGAGCAGTTCTTC.

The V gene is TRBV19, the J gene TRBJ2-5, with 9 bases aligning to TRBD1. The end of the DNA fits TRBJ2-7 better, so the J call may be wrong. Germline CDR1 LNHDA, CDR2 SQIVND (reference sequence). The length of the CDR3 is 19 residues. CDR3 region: CARPHPSKPGQGSYYEQYF. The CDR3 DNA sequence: TGTGCCCGGCCCCACCCTAGTAAACCGGGACAGGGATCTTACTACGAGCAGTACTTC.

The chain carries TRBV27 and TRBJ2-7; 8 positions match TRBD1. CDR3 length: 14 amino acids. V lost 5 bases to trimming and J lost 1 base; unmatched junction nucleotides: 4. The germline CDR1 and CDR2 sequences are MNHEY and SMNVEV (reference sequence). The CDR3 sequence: CASSPQGVSYEQYF. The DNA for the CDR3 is TGTGCCAGCAGTCCACAGGGGGTGTCCTACGAGCAGTACTTC.

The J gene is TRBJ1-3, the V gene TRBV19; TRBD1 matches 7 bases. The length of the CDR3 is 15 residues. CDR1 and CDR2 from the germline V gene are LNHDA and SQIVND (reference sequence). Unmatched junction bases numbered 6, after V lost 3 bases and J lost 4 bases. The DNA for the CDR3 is TGTGCCAGTAGTATTGAAGGGGGCGCCGGAAACACCATATATTTT. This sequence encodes CASSIEGGAGNTIYF. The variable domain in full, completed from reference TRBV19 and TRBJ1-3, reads DGGITQSPKYLFRKEGQNVTLSCEQNLNHDAMYWYRQDPGQGLRLIYYSQIVNDFQKGDIAEGYSVSREKKESFPLTVTSAQKNPTAFYLCASSIEGGAGNTIYFGEGSWLTVV.

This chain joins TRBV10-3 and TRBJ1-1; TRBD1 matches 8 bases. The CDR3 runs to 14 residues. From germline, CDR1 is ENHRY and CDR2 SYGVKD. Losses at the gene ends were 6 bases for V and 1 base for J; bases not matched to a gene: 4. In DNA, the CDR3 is TGTGCCATCAGATCCGGACAGGGGAACACTGAAGCTTTCTTT. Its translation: CAIRSGQGNTEAFF.

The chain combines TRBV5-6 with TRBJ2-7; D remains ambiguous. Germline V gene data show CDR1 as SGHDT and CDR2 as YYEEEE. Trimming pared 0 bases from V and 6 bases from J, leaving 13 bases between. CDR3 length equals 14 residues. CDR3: CASSLGPLLGEQYF. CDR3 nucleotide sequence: TGTGCCAGCAGCTTGGGGCCCCTTTTGGGCGAGCAGTACTTC.